This is a list of T cell receptor beta chains from one sample in a study of CD8 T cells in ankylosing spondylitis. TCRdb re-called the 5' RACE reads with MiXCR, one entry per CDR3 protein. The table records 250,000 to 350,000 distinct CDR3 sequences, about 19% of them present only once. The sequenced sample was blood, either unsorted or a sorted T cell fraction (not recorded which). These receptors were collected from a male donor with ankylosing spondylitis or in good health (not recorded which). CDR3s include the opening cysteine and the closing phenylalanine or tryptophan. A D gene is named only where the DNA matches it firmly. The listing skips clone size in some rows; elsewhere it reads once, few, many or a size class.

D gene: NA
J gene: TRBJ2-5
V gene: TRBV6-1
clone size: NA
CDR3 DNA: TGTGCCAGCAGTGCCAGTCTAGAAGGAGTGGAGACCCAGTACTTC
CDR3 protein: CASSASLEGVETQYF

D gene: NA
J gene: TRBJ2-5
V gene: TRBV6-5
clone size: many
CDR3 DNA: TGTGCCAGCAGTTATGGAACTACCCTTGGGGAGACCCAGTACTTC
CDR3 protein: CASSYGTTLGETQYF

D gene: TRBD2
J gene: TRBJ2-5
V gene: TRBV10-3
clone size: many
CDR3 DNA: TGTGCCATCAAATCGGGACTAGAACAAGAGACCCAGTACTTC
CDR3 protein: CAIKSGLEQETQYF

D gene: NA
J gene: TRBJ2-2
V gene: TRBV11-3
clone size: few
CDR3 DNA: TGTGCCAGCAGCTTATGGGGCTCGAACACCGGGGAGCTGTTTTTT
CDR3 protein: CASSLWGSNTGELFF

D gene: TRBD1
J gene: TRBJ1-5
V gene: TRBV25-1
clone size: few
CDR3 DNA: TGTGCCAGCAGAAACCAGGGGGAGGGTCAGCCCCAGCATTTT
CDR3 protein: CASRNQGEGQPQHF

D gene: NA
J gene: TRBJ1-1
V gene: TRBV5-1
clone size: NA
CDR3 DNA: TGCGCCAGCAGCTTGCTTGAAACCGACACGGTCACTGAAGCTTTCTTT
CDR3 protein: CASSLLETDTVTEAFF

D gene: TRBD1
J gene: TRBJ1-1
V gene: TRBV30
clone size: NA
CDR3 DNA: TGTGCCTGGAGAATTGTCGGGACAGGGCGGCCTGAAGCTTTCTTT
CDR3 protein: CAWRIVGTGRPEAFF

D gene: TRBD2
J gene: TRBJ2-2
V gene: TRBV29-1
clone size: NA
CDR3 DNA: TGCAGCGTTGGCTCCCTTAGCGGGCCGAACACCGGGGAGCTGTTTTTT
CDR3 protein: CSVGSLSGPNTGELFF

D gene: TRBD1
J gene: TRBJ1-5
V gene: TRBV5-1
clone size: many
CDR3 DNA: TGTGCCAGCAGCCTCGGGACAGGGTCTAATCAGCCCCAGCATTTT
CDR3 protein: CASSLGTGSNQPQHF

D gene: TRBD2
J gene: TRBJ2-5
V gene: TRBV28
clone size: once
CDR3 DNA: TGTGCCAGCAGAGGGGGAGCGGGGGGTTTTGAGACCCAGTACTTC
CDR3 protein: CASRGGAGGFETQYF

D gene: TRBD2
J gene: TRBJ2-5
V gene: TRBV7-2
clone size: NA
CDR3 DNA: TGTGCCAGCAGCCGGGGGGGCCGGGAGGTTGAGACCCAGTACTTC
CDR3 protein: CASSRGGREVETQYF

D gene: TRBD2
J gene: TRBJ2-2
V gene: TRBV10-3
clone size: NA
CDR3 DNA: TGTGCCATCGCCCCGGAGCGGGGGACCACCGGGGAGCTGTTTTTT
CDR3 protein: CAIAPERGTTGELFF

D gene: NA
J gene: TRBJ2-3
V gene: TRBV7-6
clone size: few
CDR3 DNA: TGTGCCAGCAGCACCAGCGGGCTCGGCACAGATACGCAGTATTTT
CDR3 protein: CASSTSGLGTDTQYF

D gene: TRBD1
J gene: TRBJ1-2
V gene: TRBV28
clone size: NA
CDR3 DNA: TGTGCCAGCACACCCCTCGGGGGACAGTCATATGGCTACACCTTC
CDR3 protein: CASTPLGGQSYGYTF

D gene: NA
J gene: TRBJ2-3
V gene: TRBV2
clone size: few
CDR3 DNA: TGTGCCAGCAGTGGGGTTAGCGGAGATACGCAGTATTTT
CDR3 protein: CASSGVSGDTQYF

D gene: TRBD1
J gene: TRBJ2-2
V gene: TRBV5-1
clone size: NA
CDR3 DNA: TGCGCCAGCAGCCTCGGGACAGGGGGCCGGGAGCTGTTTTTT
CDR3 protein: CASSLGTGGRELFF

D gene: TRBD1
J gene: TRBJ2-1
V gene: TRBV7-2
clone size: few
CDR3 DNA: TGTGCCAGCAGATCCGGGACAGTGGGTGAGCAGTTCTTC
CDR3 protein: CASRSGTVGEQFF

D gene: NA
J gene: TRBJ1-5
V gene: TRBV4-1
clone size: NA
CDR3 DNA: TGCGCCAGCAGCCAAGCGGGAACTCTCAATCAGCCCCAGCATTTT
CDR3 protein: CASSQAGTLNQPQHF

D gene: NA
J gene: TRBJ1-5
V gene: TRBV5-1
clone size: few
CDR3 DNA: TGCGCCAGCAGCTTGGCCGGGGAGGGCAATCAGCCCCAGCATTTT
CDR3 protein: CASSLAGEGNQPQHF

D gene: NA
J gene: TRBJ2-4
V gene: TRBV4-1
clone size: NA
CDR3 DNA: TGCGCCAGCAGCCAAGGTCCGGGTTTAGACATTCAGTACTTC
CDR3 protein: CASSQGPGLDIQYF

D gene: NA
J gene: TRBJ2-3
V gene: TRBV10-3
clone size: few
CDR3 DNA: TGTGCCATCAGTGAGCCCCGGGACACCACAGATACGCAGTATTTT
CDR3 protein: CAISEPRDTTDTQYF

D gene: TRBD2
J gene: TRBJ2-1
V gene: TRBV29-1
clone size: few
CDR3 DNA: TGCAGCGCCCGACCGGGACTATCAGGGAATGAGCAGTTCTTC
CDR3 protein: CSARPGLSGNEQFF

D gene: NA
J gene: TRBJ1-1
V gene: TRBV29-1
clone size: NA
CDR3 DNA: TGCAGCGTAAAAACAGTGAACACTGAAGCTTTCTTT
CDR3 protein: CSVKTVNTEAFF

D gene: NA
J gene: TRBJ1-1
V gene: TRBV10-3
clone size: NA
CDR3 DNA: TGTGCCATCAGTGAGGCGAACACTGAAGCTTTCTTT
CDR3 protein: CAISEANTEAFF

D gene: NA
J gene: TRBJ2-1
V gene: TRBV7-6
clone size: NA
CDR3 DNA: TGTGCCAGCAGCTTAGAAGGGACCCTGGGGGAGCAGTTCTTC
CDR3 protein: CASSLEGTLGEQFF

D gene: NA
J gene: TRBJ2-4
V gene: TRBV20-1
clone size: many
CDR3 DNA: TGCAGTGCCGACCTGGTCGGGAACATTCAGTACTTC
CDR3 protein: CSADLVGNIQYF

D gene: TRBD1
J gene: TRBJ1-1
V gene: TRBV11-2
clone size: few
CDR3 DNA: TGTGCCAGCAGCCCTAACCCAGGGGGCACTGAAGCTTTCTTT
CDR3 protein: CASSPNPGGTEAFF

D gene: TRBD1
J gene: TRBJ2-2
V gene: TRBV5-1
clone size: NA
CDR3 DNA: TGCGCCAGCAGCTTACTCGGGACAGGGGGGATAAACACCGGGGAGCTGTTTTTT
CDR3 protein: CASSLLGTGGINTGELFF

D gene: TRBD1
J gene: TRBJ2-2
V gene: TRBV12-3/TRBV12-4
clone size: once
CDR3 DNA: TGTGTCAGCAGTTTGACAGGGGGGGCCGGGGAGCTGTTTTTT
CDR3 protein: CVSSLTGGAGELFF

D gene: TRBD2
J gene: TRBJ2-1
V gene: TRBV6-2/TRBV6-3
clone size: few
CDR3 DNA: TGTGCCAGCAGTGACGGACTAGCGGGAGTTTCGTATGAGCAGTTCTTC
CDR3 protein: CASSDGLAGVSYEQFF

D gene: TRBD1
J gene: TRBJ2-1
V gene: TRBV5-6
clone size: many
CDR3 DNA: TGTGCCAGCAGCGGGACAGGGGGTTACAATGAGCAGTTCTTC
CDR3 protein: CASSGTGGYNEQFF

D gene: NA
J gene: TRBJ1-1
V gene: TRBV12-3/TRBV12-4
clone size: NA
CDR3 DNA: TGTGCCAGCAGTCAACTGGGGGGGGACCCTGAAGCTTTCTTT
CDR3 protein: CASSQLGGDPEAFF

D gene: TRBD1
J gene: TRBJ2-3
V gene: TRBV5-1
clone size: few
CDR3 DNA: TGCGCCAGCAGCAGGGGACAGGGGGGAGGCACAGATACGCAGTATTTT
CDR3 protein: CASSRGQGGGTDTQYF

D gene: TRBD2
J gene: TRBJ2-2
V gene: TRBV5-1
clone size: many
CDR3 DNA: TGCGCCAGCAGCCTCGGGGGGGCGAACACCGGGGAGCTGTTTTTT
CDR3 protein: CASSLGGANTGELFF

D gene: NA
J gene: TRBJ1-4
V gene: TRBV11-2
clone size: few
CDR3 DNA: TGTGCCAGCAGCTTTCTGGACGGCGCAACTAATGAAAAACTGTTTTTT
CDR3 protein: CASSFLDGATNEKLFF

D gene: TRBD1
J gene: TRBJ2-1
V gene: TRBV4-2
clone size: few
CDR3 DNA: TGTGCCAGCAGCCAAGATCCGTGGACAGGTACTAATGAGCAGTTCTTC
CDR3 protein: CASSQDPWTGTNEQFF

D gene: NA
J gene: TRBJ2-3
V gene: TRBV20-1
clone size: many
CDR3 DNA: TGCAGTGCTAACTGGGTGGATACGCAGTATTTT
CDR3 protein: CSANWVDTQYF

D gene: TRBD2
J gene: TRBJ2-3
V gene: TRBV12-3/TRBV12-4
clone size: NA
CDR3 DNA: TGTGCCAGCAAGCCCCGCGGGACTAGCGGCCGGGAAGATACGCAGTATTTT
CDR3 protein: CASKPRGTSGREDTQYF

D gene: TRBD2
J gene: TRBJ2-3
V gene: TRBV9
clone size: many
CDR3 DNA: TGTGCCAGCAGTCGGATAGCGGGGGGAAACACAGATACGCAGTATTTT
CDR3 protein: CASSRIAGGNTDTQYF

D gene: TRBD1
J gene: TRBJ1-2
V gene: TRBV27
clone size: few
CDR3 DNA: TGTGCCAGCAGTACGAGGACAGGGAACTATGGCTACACCTTC
CDR3 protein: CASSTRTGNYGYTF

D gene: NA
J gene: TRBJ2-2
V gene: TRBV6-1
clone size: NA
CDR3 DNA: TGTGCCAGCAGGGAGGACGGGAACACCGGGGAGCTGTTTTTT
CDR3 protein: CASREDGNTGELFF

D gene: NA
J gene: TRBJ1-5
V gene: TRBV20-1
clone size: NA
CDR3 DNA: TGCAGTGCTAGAGTGGGGGCCGCTAATCAGCCCCAGCATTTT
CDR3 protein: CSARVGAANQPQHF

D gene: NA
J gene: TRBJ1-6
V gene: TRBV4-1
clone size: few
CDR3 DNA: TGCGCCAGCAGCCAAGGTGCGGGGGATTCACCCCTCCACTTT
CDR3 protein: CASSQGAGDSPLHF

D gene: TRBD1
J gene: TRBJ1-4
V gene: TRBV5-1
clone size: many
CDR3 DNA: TGCGCCAGCAGCTTCGGGACAGGGGCCGAAAAACTGTTTTTT
CDR3 protein: CASSFGTGAEKLFF